The following is a T cell receptor (beta chain) sequence with its context. Sequenced by immunoSEQ multiplex PCR; TCRdb stores in-frame clones only, minus some. The sample has about 1 million clones, under 80% seen once. The V and J ends lost 5 bases and 3 bases, in that order; junction bases with no gene match: 12. This CDR3 has 16 residues. Germline V CDR1 and CDR2: SGHTA, FQGNSA. This record comes from a study of shared clonotypes between healthy human individuals. The sequenced sample was memory CD4+ T cells sorted from blood. Described subset: CD45RA-negative fraction. The sequence came from a man aged 18 to 30 in good health. This rearrangement joins TRBV7-2 to TRBJ2-5, with TRBD1 matching 7 bases. Written as DNA, the CDR3 is TGTGCCAGCAGCCTAAAGGGGGCCATTAAAGAAGAGACCCAGTACTTC. Its translation is CASSLKGAIKEETQYF. Combining the CDR3 with reference TRBV7-2 and TRBJ2-5 gives the whole variable domain GAGVSQSPSNKVTEKGKDVELRCDPISGHTALYWYRQSLGQGLEFLIYFQGNSAPDKSGLPSDRFSAERTGGSVSTLTIQRTQQEDSAVYLCASSLKGAIKEETQYFGPGTRLLVL.